These 14 T cell receptor beta chains were sequenced from one sample in a study of shared clonotypes between healthy human individuals. Produced via immunoSEQ multiplex PCR; TCRdb's table is partial and in-frame only. The sample contains under 650,000 clones, less than 96% of which appear only once. Sequenced material: naive CD4+ T cells sorted from blood. As for subset: CD45RA+ positively selected. These receptors all stem from a woman in her 30s in good health.

There are a few counts of this clone. The same CDR3 arises from other DNA sequences in this sample as well. This chain joins TRBV7-9 and TRBJ2-7, with D unresolved. Germline values: CDR1 SEHNR, CDR2 FQNEAQ (reference sequence). The V end was cut by 5 bases, the J end by 3 bases, with 5 bases between. This CDR3 spans 11 amino acids. In nucleotides, the CDR3 is TGTGCCAGCAGCCGACGCTACGAGCAGTACTTC. This sequence encodes CASSRRYEQYF.

This clone was seen a single time. The V gene is TRBV28, the J gene TRBJ2-5; D is unclear. Germline CDR1 MDHEN, CDR2 SYDVKM. V gave up 3 bases and J gave up 3 bases, with 14 bases separating them. This CDR3 spans 15 amino acids. The CDR3 protein is CASSFLGGGEETQYF. For the CDR3, the DNA is TGTGCCAGCAGTTTCCTGGGCGGTGGGGAAGAGACCCAGTACTTC.

The CDR3 DNA follows: TGTGCGACCAGGGGGGAGAGGAATGAGCAGTTCTTC. As protein: CATRGERNEQFF. V gene TRBV7-2 combines with J gene TRBJ2-1; D might be TRBD1 (7 bases). CDR3 length: 12 amino acids. Germline V gives CDR1 SGHTA, CDR2 FQGNSA.

The chain uses TRBV2 and TRBJ1-5; D is unclear. Trimming took 1 base from V and 0 from J, leaving 7 bases between them. The CDR3 runs 15 residues. Looked up from germline, CDR1 is SNHLY and CDR2 is FYNNEI. The chain's CDR3 is CASSEVSFSNQPQHF. DNA for the CDR3: TGTGCCAGCAGTGAAGTTAGTTTTAGCAATCAGCCCCAGCATTTT. Full variable domain (remainder filled in from reference TRBV2 and TRBJ1-5): EPEVTQTPSHQVTQMGQEVILRCVPISNHLYFYWYRQILGQKVEFLVSFYNNEISEKSEIFDDQFSVERPDGSNFTLKIRSTKLEDSAMYFCASSEVSFSNQPQHFGDGTRLSIL.

J is TRBJ2-5 and V is TRBV6-4, with 8 positions matching TRBD2. The trim removed 3 bases at V and 5 bases at J, leaving 14 bases unmatched. CDR1 and CDR2 (germline): MRHNA, SNTAGT. The CDR3 consists of 17 residues. The CDR3 DNA follows: TGTGCCAGCAGTGATTCTTGGTGGCGGGAGGAGCGGGAGACCCAGTACTTC. As protein: CASSDSWWREERETQYF.

The gene calls are TRBV6-6 and TRBJ2-3; D not certain. Germline CDR1 reads MNHNY; CDR2 reads SVGAGI (reference sequence). This CDR3 is 14 amino acids long. The V end lost 0 bases, the J end lost 4 bases, and 8 bases lay between the germline ends. CDR3 sequence reads: CASSYSIPADTQYF. The CDR3 nucleotides are TGTGCCAGCAGTTACTCGATCCCAGCAGATACGCAGTATTTT.

This rearrangement joins TRBV11-2 to TRBJ2-7, with 9 bases matching TRBD2. With V trimmed by 5 bases and J by 3 bases, 17 bases remained unmatched. CDR3 size: 18 residues. Germline CDR1 reads SGHAT; CDR2 reads FQNNGV. CDR3 sequence reads: CASSTRATSGFLSYEQYF. The DNA of the CDR3 is TGTGCCAGCAGCACCCGTGCGACTAGCGGATTCCTTAGCTACGAGCAGTACTTC.

The V call is TRBV27, the J call TRBJ2-7; 7 bases line up with TRBD2. The V gene's germline CDR1 is MNHEY and CDR2 SMNVEV (reference sequence). The length of the CDR3 is 17 residues. J lost 4 bases, V lost 4 bases, and 16 bases had no gene match. The CDR3 region has the DNA TGTGCCAGCAGTTATGCGAGGCCGGGTAGCGGGTTTTACGAGCAGTACTTC. It yields the protein CASSYARPGSGFYEQYF.

The chain combines TRBV27 with TRBJ1-2; 7 nucleotides agree with TRBD1. The germline V gene encodes CDR1 MNHEY and CDR2 SMNVEV (reference sequence). J lost 4 bases, V lost 6 bases, and 5 bases had no gene match. CDR3 length equals 13 residues. The CDR3 spells CASSQTGTYGYTF. CDR3 nucleotide sequence: TGTGCCAGCAGCCAGACAGGGACCTATGGCTACACCTTC.

The chain joins TRBV28 to TRBJ1-5; D is undetermined. Germline V gene data show CDR1 as MDHEN and CDR2 as SYDVKM. The CDR3 contains 15 residues. V gave up 6 bases and J gave up 3 bases, with 15 bases separating them. The CDR3 sequence: CASSPSLGNNQPQHF. The CDR3 coding sequence is TGTGCCAGCAGCCCATCCCTAGGGAACAATCAGCCCCAGCATTTT.

In this sample, this clone turned up a few times. At the DNA level, this CDR3 is encoded by other sequences in the same sample as well. The chain recombines TRBV5-1 with TRBJ2-3, with 11 bases identical to TRBD2. This CDR3 has 16 amino acids. V lost 0 bases to trimming and J lost 2 bases; unmatched junction nucleotides: 2. Germline CDR1 is SGHRS and CDR2 is YFSETQ. CDR3 nucleotides: TGCGCCAGCAGCTTGGGACTAGCGGGGTCCACAGATACGCAGTATTTT. This gives the protein CASSLGLAGSTDTQYF.

The chain uses TRBV27 and TRBJ2-7; the D gene is possibly TRBD1 (5 bases). From germline, CDR1 is MNHEY and CDR2 SMNVEV (reference sequence). V dropped 0 bases and J dropped 3 bases, with 15 bases sitting between them. The CDR3 has 16 residues. The CDR3 spells CASSLSGQVPLYEQYF. CDR3 in DNA: TGTGCCAGCAGTTTATCCGGACAAGTCCCGCTCTACGAGCAGTACTTC.

The V call is TRBV7-9, the J call TRBJ2-7; weak D call: TRBD1 (6 bases). The germline CDR1 and CDR2 sequences are SEHNR and FQNEAQ (reference sequence). Trimming stripped 2 bases from V and 5 bases from J, with 19 bases between. CDR3 length: 16 residues. The chain's CDR3 is CASSLSLTGPADEQYF. In DNA, the CDR3 is TGTGCCAGCAGCTTATCTTTGACAGGTCCCGCGGACGAGCAGTACTTC.

The rearrangement uses TRBV7-9 and TRBJ1-2, with D perhaps matching TRBD1 (6 bases). Deletions cut 3 bases from V and 5 bases from J, with 19 bases between. CDR1 is SEHNR and CDR2 is FQNEAQ in the germline V gene (reference sequence). This CDR3 is built from 16 residues. CDR3 loop: CASSFYTGPQGYGYTF. The CDR3 bases are TGTGCCAGCAGCTTTTATACCGGACCCCAGGGGTATGGCTACACCTTC.